One sample yielded the 21 T cell receptor beta chains listed below, sequenced in a study of OX40 agonist ivuxolimab in advanced cancers. Assay used: immunoSEQ multiplex PCR; TCRdb lists only in-frame clones, some missing. The sample yields some 66,000 clones, around four fifths seen once. This material consisted of CD4+ or CD8+ T cells sorted from blood, taken in a trial of the OX40 agonist ivuxolimab. These receptors all stem from an adult with an advanced solid tumor such as melanoma, head and neck, liver or kidney cancer.

The gene calls are TRBV29-1 and TRBJ2-5, with a possible D match to TRBD2 (6 bases). The CDR3 contains 14 residues. The V gene's germline CDR1 is SQVTM and CDR2 ANQGSEA. Trimming took 1 base from V and 7 from J, leaving 16 bases between them. The CDR3 spells CSVEVTGARGTQYF. CDR3 in DNA: TGCAGCGTTGAAGTAACGGGAGCCCGAGGGACCCAGTACTTC.

The gene calls are TRBV5-5 and TRBJ1-5, with a tentative D call TRBD1 (6 bases). CDR1 and CDR2 from the germline V gene are SGHKS and YYEKEE (reference sequence). This CDR3 is 15 amino acids long. With 5 bases removed from V and 3 bases from J, the gap between germline ends came to 15 bases. DNA for the CDR3: TGTGCCAGCAGACGGTCGGGACAAAACAATCAGCCCCAGCATTTT. Amino acid sequence: CASRRSGQNNQPQHF.

This chain links TRBV27 with TRBJ2-5; D is undetermined. The CDR3 is 14 amino acids. The germline V and J ends were trimmed by 2 bases and 5 bases, with 12 bases remaining between them. Germline V gene sequence: CDR1 MNHEY, CDR2 SMNVEV (reference sequence). CDR3 sequence reads: CASSLETRSETQYF. For the CDR3, the DNA is TGTGCCAGCAGTTTAGAGACCCGGTCGGAGACCCAGTACTTC.

There are a few counts of this clone. The chain links TRBV19 to TRBJ1-2, with a tentative D call TRBD1 (5 bases). The V and J ends lost 5 bases and 8 bases respectively, with 12 bases between them. Germline CDR1 reads LNHDA; CDR2 reads SQIVND (reference sequence). The CDR3 length is 12 residues. CDR3 sequence: CASSGGSIGYTF. The CDR3 coding sequence is TGTGCCAGTAGTGGGGGTTCGATCGGCTACACCTTC.

The CDR3 protein is CASAPPEYKLFF. Written as DNA, the CDR3 is TGTGCCAGCGCACCCCCCGAATATAAACTGTTTTTT. The V call is TRBV6-6, the J call TRBJ1-4; D gene uncertain. The CDR3 length is 12 residues. The V and J ends lost 8 bases and 11 bases respectively, with 15 bases between them. Germline loops: CDR1 MNHNY, CDR2 SVGAGI (reference sequence).

The V gene is TRBV5-1, the J gene TRBJ2-3, with 14 bases identical to TRBD2. This CDR3 is 19 amino acids long. The V gene end was trimmed by 1 base and the J gene end by 1 base; junction bases not matched to a gene: 8. Germline V lookup: CDR1 SGHRS, CDR2 YFSETQ. Written as DNA, the CDR3 is TGCGCCAGCAGCTTGACCGGGACTAGCGGGAGCTGGGGCACAGATACGCAGTATTTT. This translates into CASSLTGTSGSWGTDTQYF.

V and J are TRBV2 and TRBJ2-4; 12 nucleotides match TRBD1. CDR3 length: 16 amino acids. Germline CDR1 and CDR2: SNHLY and FYNNEI. V lost 5 bases and J lost 7; bases outside the gene matches: 9. CDR3 sequence (DNA): TGTGCCAGCAGTTCGCACTCCGGGACAGGGGGCAACATTCAGTACTTC. It is translated as CASSSHSGTGGNIQYF.

The CDR3 region is CASSQPDRAGKSYEQYF. The CDR3 DNA reads TGTGCCAGCAGCCAGCCCGATCGGGCGGGGAAATCCTACGAGCAGTACTTC. The chain uses TRBV4-2 and TRBJ2-7, with TRBD2 as a possible D gene (6 bases). V dropped 3 bases and J dropped 1 base, with 19 bases sitting between them. CDR1 and CDR2 (germline): LGHNA, YNFKEQ. The CDR3 spans 17 residues.

This chain joins TRBV5-1 and TRBJ1-2; tentative D call: TRBD1 (6 bases). The CDR3 is 13 residues long. The germline V gene has CDR1 SGHRS and CDR2 YFSETQ. Trimming stripped 0 bases from V and 4 bases from J, with 7 bases between. CDR3 sequence: CASSLGTAYGYTF. The DNA of the CDR3 is TGCGCCAGCAGCTTGGGGACAGCCTATGGCTACACCTTC. Variable domain in full (rest from reference TRBV5-1 and TRBJ1-2): KAGVTQTPRYLIKTRGQQVTLSCSPISGHRSVSWYQQTPGQGLQFLFEYFSETQRNKGNFPGRFSGRQFSNSRSEMNVSTLELGDSALYLCASSLGTAYGYTFGSGTRLTVV.

V gene TRBV7-9 combines with J gene TRBJ2-1; a weak D match, TRBD2 (6 bases). V was cut by 8 bases and J by 10 bases, with 9 bases left in between. This CDR3 contains 10 residues. In germline, CDR1 is SEHNR, CDR2 FQNEAQ (reference sequence). The CDR3 DNA follows: TGTGCCAGCTCAAGCGGGGAGCAGTTCTTC. It is translated as CASSSGEQFF.

The V and J genes are TRBV5-1 and TRBJ2-3, with no clear D. V gave up 6 bases and J gave up 0 bases, with 14 bases separating them. Germline lookup yields CDR1 SGHRS and CDR2 YFSETQ. The CDR3 runs to 15 residues. CDR3 coding DNA: TGCGCCAGCACTGTTGCCGACACTAGCACAGATACGCAGTATTTT. This gives the protein CASTVADTSTDTQYF. The variable domain in full, completed from reference TRBV5-1 and TRBJ2-3, reads KAGVTQTPRYLIKTRGQQVTLSCSPISGHRSVSWYQQTPGQGLQFLFEYFSETQRNKGNFPGRFSGRQFSNSRSEMNVSTLELGDSALYLCASTVADTSTDTQYFGPGTRLTVL.

The V and J genes are TRBV29-1 and TRBJ1-1; TRBD1 might be the D (6 bases). Germline CDR1 reads SQVTM; CDR2 reads ANQGSEA. The V end was cut by 6 bases, the J end by 1 base, with 21 bases between. The CDR3 runs to 16 residues. Here the CDR3 reads CSVPAWGRATNTEAFF. The CDR3 region has the DNA TGCAGCGTCCCCGCGTGGGGGCGGGCCACGAACACTGAAGCTTTCTTT. The whole variable domain, remainder taken from reference TRBV29-1 and TRBJ1-1, is SAVISQKPSRDICQRGTSLTIQCQVDSQVTMMFWYRQQPGQSLTLIATANQGSEATYESGFVIDKFPISRPNLTFSTLTVSNMSPEDSSIYLCSVPAWGRATNTEAFFGQGTRLTVV.

The genes are TRBV10-3 and TRBJ2-1; the D is unclear. Trimming removed 5 bases at V and 7 bases at J, with 12 bases between. The CDR3 is 13 amino acids. The V gene's germline CDR1 is ENHRY and CDR2 SYGVKD. CDR3 nucleotides: TGTGCCATCAGTTCCGACTCCGATAATGAGCAGTTCTTC. Its protein product is CAISSDSDNEQFF.

This clone occurred a few times. V gene TRBV19 combines with J gene TRBJ1-1, with a tentative D call TRBD1 (6 bases). The CDR3 covers 13 residues. CDR1 LNHDA and CDR2 SQIVND come from the germline V gene (reference sequence). The ends were cut back, 6 bases at V and 0 bases at J, with 8 bases in the middle. CDR3 DNA sequence: TGTGCCAGTAGGGACAGAATGAACACTGAAGCTTTCTTT. It yields the protein CASRDRMNTEAFF.

This CDR3 is CASRLPLGEGPYNEQFF. The DNA of the CDR3 is TGTGCCAGCAGACTACCCCTGGGGGAGGGACCCTACAATGAGCAGTTCTTC. This chain uses TRBV28 with TRBJ2-1; TRBD2 matches 7 bases. Trimming cost V 6 bases and J 2 bases; bases outside gene matches: 13. CDR1 MDHEN and CDR2 SYDVKM come from the germline V gene. CDR3 length: 17 residues.

DNA of the CDR3: TGTGCCAGCAGCTTCGGACTAGCGGGCACAGATACGCAGTATTTT. It translates to CASSFGLAGTDTQYF. The V gene is TRBV7-3, the J gene TRBJ2-3, with 10 bases fitting TRBD2. Germline values: CDR1 SGHTA, CDR2 FQGTGA. CDR3 length: 15 amino acids. J lost 1 base, V lost 3 bases, and 1 base had no gene match.

This chain joins TRBV4-1 and TRBJ2-7, with 8 bases fitting TRBD1. The V and J ends lost 2 bases and 3 bases, in that order; junction bases with no gene match: 0. This CDR3 is 13 amino acids long. CDR1 and CDR2 (germline): MGHRA, YSYEKL. The CDR3 coding sequence is TGCGCCAGCAGCCAAACAGGGGGCTACGAGCAGTACTTC. It is translated as CASSQTGGYEQYF.

Only one count was recorded for this clone. This chain joins TRBV28 and TRBJ2-3; TRBD2 matches 9 bases. The V gene end was trimmed by 8 bases and the J gene end by 1 base; junction bases not matched to a gene: 10. The CDR3 has 16 residues. Per germline, CDR1 MDHEN and CDR2 SYDVKM. The CDR3 DNA reads as TGTGCCAGCCGAGCACAGCGGGAGGCCCGCACAGATACGCAGTATTTT. It translates to CASRAQREARTDTQYF.

The chain links TRBV2 to TRBJ2-1; D is ambiguous. The V and J ends lost 4 bases and 0 bases respectively, with 10 bases between them. The CDR3 covers 15 residues. Germline V gene data show CDR1 as SNHLY and CDR2 as FYNNEI. The CDR3 DNA is TGTGCCAGCAGTGTTAGGGAAAGCTCCTACAATGAGCAGTTCTTC. This encodes CASSVRESSYNEQFF.

This sequence joins TRBV5-1 and TRBJ2-5; 9 nucleotides match TRBD1. V dropped 4 bases and J dropped 4; count of bases not matched to a gene: 5. Germline assignment: CDR1 SGHRS and CDR2 YFSETQ. CDR3 size: 14 residues. The CDR3 loop is CASSGDRVAETQYF. CDR3 bases: TGCGCCAGCAGCGGGGACAGGGTCGCAGAGACCCAGTACTTC.

This chain uses TRBV27 with TRBJ2-7, with unresolved D. Germline values: CDR1 MNHEY, CDR2 SMNVEV (reference sequence). V lost 6 bases to trimming and J lost 3 bases, with 6 bases between them. This CDR3 spans 11 amino acids. The CDR3 sequence is CASSDHYEQYF. The CDR3 nucleotides are TGTGCCAGCAGCGACCACTACGAGCAGTACTTC.